The T cell receptor (beta chain) under discussion was sequenced for a study of STAT5B mutations in CD4+ large granular lymphocyte leukemia. Points from the study as a whole: Patient CD4-sorted repertoires stayed more clonal than healthy ones after leukemic-clone removal. Without HLA matching, higher CD4+ than CD8+ T-LGLL clonality could reflect small sample size. 8/27 top patient clones versus 2/35 control clones were TRBV06-family.

This was a survey-level run. The table came from immunoSEQ multiplex PCR; TCRdb's copy has only in-frame clones and leaves some out. The table lists about 24,000 clones, 78% of them singletons. The sample holds a few counts of this clone. Its antigen is currently unknown. With V trimmed by 5 bases and J by 4 bases, 10 bases remained unmatched. This CDR3 has 15 residues. Germline CDR1 and CDR2: MNHEY and SMNVEV (reference sequence). The clonotype was recovered from a human donor in good health. The V gene is TRBV27, the J gene TRBJ1-2; 7 bases agree with TRBD1. Sample: CD4+ T cells from blood buffy coats. CDR3 sequence reads: CASSLQGGVGYGYTF. The CDR3 nucleotides read TGTGCCAGCAGTCTCCAGGGGGGAGTGGGCTATGGCTACACCTTC.